Listed here are 12 T cell receptor beta chains from one sample, sequenced in a study of shared clonotypes between healthy human individuals. Measured with immunoSEQ multiplex PCR; TCRdb has only the in-frame clones, and not every one. In the table there are roughly 1,100,000 clones, 75% of which are singletons. The sample taken for sequencing was memory CD4+ T cells sorted from blood. Noted subset: CD45RA-negative fraction. The source of these receptors is a man younger than 30 in good health.

V and J are TRBV5-1 and TRBJ1-4; 8 bases match TRBD1. After removal of 4 bases from V and 7 bases from J, the junction contained 9 bases not matched to a gene. The CDR3 totals 15 residues. Germline lookup yields CDR1 SGHRS and CDR2 YFSETQ. The CDR3 DNA sequence: TGCGCCAGCAGCAGGACCCAGGGGGCAGTTGAAAAACTGTTTTTT. It encodes CASSRTQGAVEKLFF. The whole variable domain, remainder taken from reference TRBV5-1 and TRBJ1-4, is KAGVTQTPRYLIKTRGQQVTLSCSPISGHRSVSWYQQTPGQGLQFLFEYFSETQRNKGNFPGRFSGRQFSNSRSEMNVSTLELGDSALYLCASSRTQGAVEKLFFGSGTQLSVL.

V gene TRBV7-2 combines with J gene TRBJ2-1, with 11 bases aligning to TRBD2. J gave up 9 bases and V 1 base, and 5 bases lay outside the gene matches. CDR3 length equals 15 residues. In germline, CDR1 is SGHTA, CDR2 FQGNSA. The CDR3 spells CASSLGLAGGGEQFF. CDR3 DNA sequence: TGTGCCAGCAGCTTAGGCTTAGCGGGAGGGGGTGAGCAGTTCTTC.

The chain's CDR3 is CASSVVNGVGELFF. The CDR3 nucleotides read TGTGCCAGCAGCGTCGTGAACGGGGTCGGGGAGCTGTTTTTT. The V and J genes are TRBV5-4 and TRBJ2-2, with D perhaps TRBD2 (5 bases). CDR1 and CDR2 (germline): SGHNT, YYREEE (reference sequence). V lost 4 bases and J lost 7, with 14 bases in between. The CDR3 is made up of 14 amino acids.

This sequence joins TRBV19 and TRBJ1-1, with D perhaps TRBD1 (6 bases). Germline CDR1 reads LNHDA; CDR2 reads SQIVND (reference sequence). There are 15 residues in the CDR3. V was clipped by 7 bases and J by 1 base, with 16 bases between them. DNA of the CDR3: TGTGCCAGTACCAAGGGGGACGGAAAGAACACTGAAGCTTTCTTT. Its protein is CASTKGDGKNTEAFF. The full variable domain, rest sourced from reference TRBV19 and TRBJ1-1, is DGGITQSPKYLFRKEGQNVTLSCEQNLNHDAMYWYRQDPGQGLRLIYYSQIVNDFQKGDIAEGYSVSREKKESFPLTVTSAQKNPTAFYLCASTKGDGKNTEAFFGQGTRLTVV.

J is TRBJ2-5 and V is TRBV7-2, with D unresolved. The germline V gene encodes CDR1 SGHTA and CDR2 FQGNSA. The CDR3 spans 16 residues. The V and J ends lost 5 bases and 2 bases respectively, with 18 bases between them. The CDR3 sequence: CASSPRASSRQETQYF. Written as DNA, the CDR3 is TGTGCCAGCAGCCCTAGGGCGTCAAGTCGGCAAGAGACCCAGTACTTC.

The chain links TRBV6-6 to TRBJ1-2; 7 nucleotides match TRBD1. Looked up from germline, CDR1 is MNHNY and CDR2 is SVGAGI (reference sequence). The V segment lost 7 bases and the J segment 4 bases; nucleotides outside the gene matches: 9. This CDR3 spans 14 amino acids. The CDR3 nucleotides are TGTGCCAGCACCCCGGGGGGACAGACCTATGGCTACACCTTC. Translation gives CASTPGGQTYGYTF.

The V gene is TRBV12-5, the J gene TRBJ1-6; D is unresolved. This CDR3 has 12 residues. Germline CDR1 reads LGHNT; CDR2 reads FRNRAP. V lost 2 bases to trimming and J lost 14 bases, with 10 bases between them. This CDR3 is CASGLRHGALHF. The CDR3 region has the DNA TGTGCTAGTGGTTTGAGGCATGGGGCCCTCCACTTT.

Comment on this clone: Other DNA variants within this sample encode the same CDR3. V is TRBV11-2 and J is TRBJ1-1; TRBD1 aligns across 7 bases. Germline V lookup: CDR1 SGHAT, CDR2 FQNNGV. J gave up 4 bases and V 4 bases, and 3 bases lay outside the gene matches. The CDR3 runs to 13 residues. The CDR3 sequence: CASSSQGGTEAFF. Written as DNA, the CDR3 is TGTGCCAGCAGCTCGCAGGGGGGCACTGAAGCTTTCTTT. Variable domain in full (rest from reference TRBV11-2 and TRBJ1-1): EAGVAQSPRYKIIEKRQSVAFWCNPISGHATLYWYQQILGQGPKLLIQFQNNGVVDDSQLPKDRFSAERLKGVDSTLKIQPAKLEDSAVYLCASSSQGGTEAFFGQGTRLTVV.

This clone was counted at least ten times. The chain has TRBV5-5 and TRBJ1-2, with a weak D call TRBD1 (6 bases). V was trimmed by 0 bases and J by 4 bases, leaving 19 bases between them. The CDR3 loop spans 17 amino acids. CDR1 and CDR2 from the germline V gene are SGHKS and YYEKEE (reference sequence). CDR3 residues: CASSLVQGRNYGYGYTF. The CDR3 DNA reads as TGTGCCAGCAGCTTGGTTCAGGGGCGGAATTATGGCTATGGCTACACCTTC.

The rearrangement joins TRBV7-3 to TRBJ2-3; TRBD2 aligns across 10 bases. Trimming removed 5 bases from V and 6 bases from J; junction bases left unmatched: 5. The CDR3 is made up of 14 amino acids. The germline CDR1 and CDR2 sequences are SGHTA and FQGTGA. The CDR3 nucleotides are TGTGCCAGCAGCCACGGGACTAGCGCGGATACGCAGTATTTT. Protein: CASSHGTSADTQYF.

A single count supports this clone. The CDR3 DNA reads as TGTGCCGGTAGTGCGGGGGGGGCTTCCACTGAAGCTTTCTTT. It specifies CAGSAGGASTEAFF. The gene calls are TRBV6-1 and TRBJ1-1, with D possibly TRBD1 on 6 matching bases. The CDR3 is made up of 14 amino acids. V was shortened by 11 bases and J by 4 bases, with 20 bases between the two germline ends. CDR1 is MNHNS and CDR2 is SASEGT in the germline V gene.

The chain couples TRBV2 to TRBJ2-2; 12 bases are a match to TRBD2. V was clipped by 5 bases and J by 6 bases; unmatched bases: 7. Germline assignment: CDR1 SNHLY and CDR2 FYNNEI. CDR3 size: 16 residues. CDR3: CASSSPWTSGAGELFF. CDR3 coding DNA: TGTGCCAGCAGTTCACCGTGGACTAGCGGGGCCGGGGAGCTGTTTTTT.